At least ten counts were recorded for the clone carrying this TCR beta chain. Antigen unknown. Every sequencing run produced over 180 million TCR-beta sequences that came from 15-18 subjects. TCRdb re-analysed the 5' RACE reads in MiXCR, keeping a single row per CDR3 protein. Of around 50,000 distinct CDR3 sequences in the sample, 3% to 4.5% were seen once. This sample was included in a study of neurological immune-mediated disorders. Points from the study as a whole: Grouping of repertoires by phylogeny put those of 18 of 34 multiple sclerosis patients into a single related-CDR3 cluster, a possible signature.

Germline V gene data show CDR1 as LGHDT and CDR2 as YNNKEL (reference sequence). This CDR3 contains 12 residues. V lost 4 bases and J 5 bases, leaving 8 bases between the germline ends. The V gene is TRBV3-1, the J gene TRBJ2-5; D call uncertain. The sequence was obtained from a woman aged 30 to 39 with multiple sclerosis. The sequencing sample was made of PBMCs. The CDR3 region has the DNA TGTGCCAGCAGCCCGTCATCGGAGACCCAGTACTTC. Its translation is CASSPSSETQYF.